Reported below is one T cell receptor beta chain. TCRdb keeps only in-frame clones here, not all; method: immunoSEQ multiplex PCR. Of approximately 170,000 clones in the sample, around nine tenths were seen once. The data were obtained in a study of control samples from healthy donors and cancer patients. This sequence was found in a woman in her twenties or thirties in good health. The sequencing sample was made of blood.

CDR3 sequence reads: CASSQGFSQPQHF. The CDR3 DNA sequence: TGTGCCAGCAGTCAGGGATTTTCTCAGCCCCAGCATTTT. The V and J genes are TRBV6-2 or TRBV6-3 and TRBJ1-5; a possible D gene is TRBD1 (5 bases). The CDR3 has 13 amino acids. With 5 bases removed from V and 6 bases from J, the gap between germline ends came to 11 bases. Germline V gene lookup returns CDR1 MNHEY and CDR2 SVGEGT.